These 24 T cell receptor beta chains originate from one sample sequenced in a study of cytomegalovirus exposure and HLA in healthy donors. Primers: 60 Vbeta forward and 13 Jbeta reverse. Method: immunoSEQ multiplex PCR; TCRdb's copy keeps in-frame clones and lacks some. This sample has roughly 96,000 clones, with about four fifths found just once. What was sequenced was PBMCs. These TCRs come from a woman between 65 and 79 years old in good health and CMV-seropositive.

This clone turned up a few times. The J gene is TRBJ2-2, the V gene TRBV5-1; TRBD2 might be the D (6 bases). V was shortened by 4 bases and J by 0 bases, with 13 bases between the two germline ends. The length of the CDR3 is 16 residues. Looked up from germline, CDR1 is SGHRS and CDR2 is YFSETQ. CDR3 sequence: CASSIAEPANTGELFF. The CDR3, as DNA: TGCGCCAGCAGCATAGCGGAACCTGCGAACACCGGGGAGCTGTTTTTT. The whole variable domain, remainder taken from reference TRBV5-1 and TRBJ2-2, is KAGVTQTPRYLIKTRGQQVTLSCSPISGHRSVSWYQQTPGQGLQFLFEYFSETQRNKGNFPGRFSGRQFSNSRSEMNVSTLELGDSALYLCASSIAEPANTGELFFGEGSRLTVL.

The rearrangement links TRBV27 to TRBJ1-4, with TRBD1 identical over 7 bases. Germline CDR1 reads MNHEY; CDR2 reads SMNVEV (reference sequence). With 5 bases clipped from V and 7 bases from J, the junction kept 7 bases outside the gene matches. The CDR3 has 14 amino acids. The CDR3 sequence is CASSTTGFSEKLFF. The CDR3 region has the DNA TGTGCCAGCAGTACGACAGGGTTCAGTGAAAAACTGTTTTTT.

This clone was seen more than once but under ten times. Other DNA sequences in the sample encode the same CDR3. The chain employs TRBV7-3 and TRBJ2-1; D perhaps matches TRBD1 (5 bases). Germline values: CDR1 SGHTA, CDR2 FQGTGA. The germline V and J ends were trimmed by 5 bases and 0 bases, with 11 bases remaining between them. The CDR3 spans 15 residues. The CDR3 nucleotides are TGTGCCAGCAGCCCTGGACACAACTCCTACAATGAGCAGTTCTTC. This encodes CASSPGHNSYNEQFF.

This clone has a single count. The V gene is TRBV9, the J gene TRBJ1-2, with no clear D. The germline gives CDR1 SGDLS, CDR2 YYNGEE. The CDR3 sequence is 12 residues long. Trimming removed 3 bases from V and 3 bases from J, with 6 bases in between. CDR3 residues: CASSASHYGYTF. CDR3 bases: TGTGCCAGCAGCGCCTCCCACTATGGCTACACCTTC.

J is TRBJ2-7 and V is TRBV6-5; TRBD1 agrees at 9 bases. This CDR3 has 14 amino acids. The V and J ends lost 5 bases and 2 bases, in that order; junction bases with no gene match: 4. The germline CDR1 and CDR2 sequences are MNHEY and SVGAGI. The CDR3 bases are TGTGCCAGCAGTGGGACAGGGCCTCCCTACGAGCAGTACTTC. Its protein product is CASSGTGPPYEQYF.

The chain carries TRBV7-8 and TRBJ1-1; 10 bases are shared with TRBD1. With 5 bases clipped from V and 1 base from J, the junction kept 7 bases outside the gene matches. This CDR3 has 16 residues. Germline V CDR1 and CDR2: SGHVS, FQNEAQ. The CDR3: CASSQDRGVRNTEAFF. The CDR3 DNA is TGTGCCAGCAGCCAGGACAGGGGGGTTAGGAACACTGAAGCTTTCTTT.

This clone was counted only a few times. This chain uses TRBV4-2 with TRBJ1-2; 8 nucleotides line up with TRBD1. The CDR3 sequence is 17 residues long. Losses at the gene ends were 3 bases for V and 7 bases for J; bases not matched to a gene: 16. CDR1 LGHNA and CDR2 YNFKEQ come from the germline V gene. CDR3 nucleotide sequence: TGTGCCAGCAGCCACAGCCGAGGACAGGGTCGGGACGGTGGCTACACCTTC. Encoded protein: CASSHSRGQGRDGGYTF.

The chain links TRBV5-4 to TRBJ2-7; D is unclear. V was clipped by 0 bases and J by 1 base, with 5 bases between them. Germline assignment: CDR1 SGHNT and CDR2 YYREEE (reference sequence). This CDR3 has 13 amino acids. CDR3 amino acids: CASSLGASYEQYF. CDR3 coding DNA: TGTGCCAGCAGCTTGGGGGCGTCCTACGAGCAGTACTTC.

This clone was detected ten times or more. This chain connects TRBV6-5 to TRBJ2-7; unclear D gene. The length of the CDR3 is 14 residues. Deletions cut 0 bases from V and 1 base from J, with 7 bases between. CDR1 and CDR2 (germline): MNHEY, SVGAGI. CDR3 residues: CASSYSHSSYEQYF. The DNA of the CDR3 is TGTGCCAGCAGTTACTCGCACAGTTCCTACGAGCAGTACTTC.

This rearrangement joins TRBV28 to TRBJ1-2; 10 bases are a match to TRBD1. CDR1 and CDR2 from the germline V gene are MDHEN and SYDVKM. The J segment lost 8 bases and the V segment lost 5 bases, leaving 11 bases of the junction unmatched. This CDR3 comprises 15 residues. CDR3 nucleotides: TGTGCCAGCAGTCCCACCGGGACAGGGGTTGACGGCTACACCTTC. This encodes CASSPTGTGVDGYTF.

V gene TRBV7-3 combines with J gene TRBJ2-1, with D possibly being TRBD2 (6 bases). The V gene lost 5 bases and the J gene lost 5 bases, with 10 bases spanning the gap. Germline assignment: CDR1 SGHTA and CDR2 FQGTGA. The CDR3 totals 13 residues. This CDR3 reads CASSASANNEQFF. The CDR3 bases are TGTGCCAGCAGCGCTAGCGCGAACAATGAGCAGTTCTTC.

This sequence joins TRBV2 and TRBJ1-1; 8 nucleotides line up with TRBD1. The CDR3 length is 12 residues. After removal of 6 bases from V and 4 bases from J, the junction contained 1 base not matched to a gene. Germline-derived CDR1 and CDR2 are SNHLY and FYNNEI. In nucleotides, the CDR3 is TGTGCCAGCAGCGACAGGGGCACTGAAGCTTTCTTT. Encoded protein: CASSDRGTEAFF. The complete variable domain, with remaining parts taken from reference TRBV2 and TRBJ1-1, reads EPEVTQTPSHQVTQMGQEVILRCVPISNHLYFYWYRQILGQKVEFLVSFYNNEISEKSEIFDDQFSVERPDGSNFTLKIRSTKLEDSAMYFCASSDRGTEAFFGQGTRLTVV.

Points on this clone: The DNA is omitted, as the CDR3 cannot be located on it reliably, and the CDR3 follows TCRdb's listing. This chain uses TRBV6-1 with TRBJ2-5; whether TRBD1, the table's D call, matches the DNA was not checked. The CDR3 length is 13 residues, termini included. Germline values: CDR1 MNHNS, CDR2 SASEGT. The CDR3 spells CASSVGSGTHIHF.

The rearrangement links TRBV6-5 to TRBJ2-2; no clear D. The CDR3 is 15 amino acids. The germline V and J ends were trimmed by 1 base and 8 bases, with 14 bases remaining between them. Germline V gives CDR1 MNHEY, CDR2 SVGAGI. CDR3 coding DNA: TGTGCCAGCAGTTACTTCGCGCCTGCTCGGGGGGAGCTGTTTTTT. Its protein product is CASSYFAPARGELFF.

The genes are TRBV7-3 and TRBJ2-1, with D hard to call. The CDR3 is made up of 16 amino acids. V gave up 1 base and J gave up 0 bases, with 10 bases separating them. In germline, CDR1 is SGHTA, CDR2 FQGTGA. CDR3 nucleotide sequence: TGTGCCAGCAGCTTAAGTCGCGGAAGCTCCTACAATGAGCAGTTCTTC. It specifies CASSLSRGSSYNEQFF.

The chain is built from TRBV5-6 and TRBJ2-5; tentatively, D is TRBD1 (5 bases). This CDR3 has 15 residues. CDR1 is SGHDT and CDR2 is YYEEEE in the germline V gene. Trimming pared 4 bases from V and 2 bases from J, leaving 15 bases between. The CDR3 loop reads CASSVLRVGQETQYF. For the CDR3, the DNA is TGTGCCAGCAGCGTCCTCAGGGTTGGGCAAGAGACCCAGTACTTC.

Only one count was recorded for this clone. V is TRBV11-1 and J is TRBJ2-7, with 10 bases that match TRBD1. Germline V gene lookup returns CDR1 SGHAT and CDR2 FQDESV (reference sequence). The CDR3 spans 15 residues. Losses at the gene ends were 5 bases for V and 4 bases for J; bases not matched to a gene: 8. CDR3 region: CASSRTGQGTYEQYF. CDR3 DNA sequence: TGTGCCAGCAGCCGAACGGGACAGGGGACTTACGAGCAGTACTTC.

The V gene is TRBV2, the J gene TRBJ1-2; TRBD1 aligns across 11 bases. The CDR3 runs 14 residues. Unmatched junction bases numbered 8, after V lost 7 bases and J lost 7 bases. Germline-derived CDR1 and CDR2 are SNHLY and FYNNEI. This CDR3 is CASNFGQGATGYTF. CDR3 sequence (DNA): TGTGCCAGCAACTTTGGACAGGGGGCAACTGGCTACACCTTC.

CDR3 in amino acids: CASSLVPSGRGNEQFF. The CDR3 coding sequence is TGTGCCAGCAGTTTGGTCCCTAGCGGGAGGGGGAATGAGCAGTTCTTC. V gene TRBV27 combines with J gene TRBJ2-1; the match to TRBD2 covers 12 bases. Germline V gene lookup returns CDR1 MNHEY and CDR2 SMNVEV (reference sequence). V lost 3 bases to trimming and J lost 7 bases; unmatched junction nucleotides: 7. The CDR3 loop spans 16 amino acids.

The rearrangement uses TRBV7-3 and TRBJ2-3; unclear D gene. Per germline, CDR1 SGHTA and CDR2 FQGTGA. V lost 5 bases to trimming and J lost 8 bases, with 11 bases between them. The CDR3 consists of 12 residues. CDR3 coding DNA: TGTGCCAGCAGCGAGAATTCGGGTACGCAGTATTTT. Translation: CASSENSGTQYF.

J is TRBJ1-2 and V is TRBV27; D may be TRBD1 (5 bases). The CDR3 spans 14 residues. Germline lookup yields CDR1 MNHEY and CDR2 SMNVEV (reference sequence). Trimming removed 1 base from V and 8 bases from J, with 14 bases in between. CDR3 DNA: TGTGCCAGCAGTTTATTGGAAGGGGATGGCGGCTACACCTTC. It translates to CASSLLEGDGGYTF.

This chain uses TRBV7-2 with TRBJ2-2, with D perhaps TRBD2 (7 bases). Germline V CDR1 and CDR2: SGHTA, FQGNSA. The CDR3 is 17 residues long. V lost 4 bases and J lost 0, with 15 bases in between. For the CDR3, the DNA is TGTGCCAGCAGCTCCCGTCGGGGGGCAGCGAACACCGGGGAGCTGTTTTTT. Translating gives CASSSRRGAANTGELFF.

This chain uses TRBV10-3 with TRBJ2-3, with TRBD2 identical over 7 bases. The CDR3 consists of 14 residues. V trimming: 2 bases; J trimming: 2 bases; junction bases outside the gene matches: 1. The germline V gene encodes CDR1 ENHRY and CDR2 SYGVKD. CDR3 in amino acids: CAISEREVTDTQYF. The CDR3 coding sequence is TGTGCCATCAGTGAGCGGGAGGTCACAGATACGCAGTATTTT.

CDR3 region: CASTSSGLDTQYF. The DNA of the CDR3 is TGCGCCAGCACCTCGAGCGGCTTGGATACGCAGTATTTT. The chain recombines TRBV5-1 with TRBJ2-3; TRBD2 is a possible D gene (5 bases). The CDR3 length is 13 residues. V dropped 6 bases and J dropped 6 bases, with 14 bases sitting between them. Looked up from germline, CDR1 is SGHRS and CDR2 is YFSETQ. Full variable domain (rest looked up from reference TRBV5-1 and TRBJ2-3): KAGVTQTPRYLIKTRGQQVTLSCSPISGHRSVSWYQQTPGQGLQFLFEYFSETQRNKGNFPGRFSGRQFSNSRSEMNVSTLELGDSALYLCASTSSGLDTQYFGPGTRLTVL.